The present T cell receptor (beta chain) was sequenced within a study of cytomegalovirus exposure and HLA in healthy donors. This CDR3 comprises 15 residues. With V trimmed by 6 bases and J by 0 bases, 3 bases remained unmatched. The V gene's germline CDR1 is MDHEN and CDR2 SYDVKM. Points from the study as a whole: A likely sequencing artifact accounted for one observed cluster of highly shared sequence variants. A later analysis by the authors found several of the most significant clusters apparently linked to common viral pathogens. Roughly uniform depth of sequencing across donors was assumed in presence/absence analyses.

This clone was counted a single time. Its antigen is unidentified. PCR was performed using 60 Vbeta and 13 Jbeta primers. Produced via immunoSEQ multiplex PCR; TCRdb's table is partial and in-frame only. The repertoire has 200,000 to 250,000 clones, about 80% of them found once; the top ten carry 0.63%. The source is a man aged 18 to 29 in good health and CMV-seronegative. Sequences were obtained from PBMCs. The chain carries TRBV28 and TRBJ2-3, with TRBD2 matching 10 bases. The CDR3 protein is CASRHSGRSTDTQYF. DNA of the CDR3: TGTGCCAGCAGACATAGCGGGAGGAGCACAGATACGCAGTATTTT.